The entry that follows covers one T cell receptor (beta chain) sequence. As yet, its antigen is unknown. The CDR3 is made up of 14 amino acids. Trimming stripped 8 bases from V and 3 bases from J, with 17 bases between. Germline CDR1 and CDR2: SNHLY and FYNNEI. Before being chosen for sequencing, patients had shown CD8+CD57+ cell expansion by flow cytometry. The TCR beta profiling, which covered VDJ combination and CDR3 sequence, was carried out using genomic DNA as the template. Using its own MiXCR run on the reads, TCRdb lists one record per CDR3 protein. The table includes approximately 190,000 distinct CDR3 sequences, just under 50% detected once. The data were obtained in a study of CD8+CD57+ T cells in acquired aplastic anemia. Findings and caveats of the study: Patients shared about 30 CD8+ CDR3 sequences with controls.

This chain links TRBV2 with TRBJ2-7, with D perhaps assigned TRBD1 or TRBD2 (7 bases each). The sequenced sample was sorted CD4+, CD8+, or CD8+CD57+ T cells (not recorded which) from PBMCs. The sequence came from a human donor with aplastic anemia. DNA of the CDR3: TGTGCCAGCCTCAGGGGGGGGCCCAACTACGAGCAGTACTTC. Translation: CASLRGGPNYEQYF.